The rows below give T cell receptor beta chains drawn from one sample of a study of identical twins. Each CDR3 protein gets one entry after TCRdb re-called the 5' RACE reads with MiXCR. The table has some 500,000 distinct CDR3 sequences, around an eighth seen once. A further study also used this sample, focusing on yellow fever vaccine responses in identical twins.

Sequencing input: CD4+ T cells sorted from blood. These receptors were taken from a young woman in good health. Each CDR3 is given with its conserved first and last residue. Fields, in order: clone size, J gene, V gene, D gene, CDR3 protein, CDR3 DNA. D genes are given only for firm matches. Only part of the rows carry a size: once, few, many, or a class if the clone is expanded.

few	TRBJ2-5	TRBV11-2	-	CASSLYDRLETQYF	TGTGCCAGCAGCTTATACGACAGGCTGGAGACCCAGTACTTC
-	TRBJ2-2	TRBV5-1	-	CASRLSPNTGELFF	TGCGCCAGCAGACTCTCACCGAACACCGGGGAGCTGTTTTTT
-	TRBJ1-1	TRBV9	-	CASSPAGVPSGTEAFF	TGTGCCAGCAGCCCCGCAGGGGTACCTAGCGGAACTGAAGCTTTCTTT
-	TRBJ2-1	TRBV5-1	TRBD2	CASSLLGTSGLSYNEQFF	TGCGCCAGCAGCTTACTCGGGACTAGCGGGCTCTCCTACAATGAGCAGTTCTTC
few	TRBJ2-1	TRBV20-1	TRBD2	CSAGGDSPYNEQFF	TGCAGTGCTGGGGGGGACTCGCCCTACAATGAGCAGTTCTTC
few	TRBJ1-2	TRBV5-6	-	CASSLFDSRDLVRGYTF	TGTGCCAGCAGCTTGTTTGATTCGAGGGATTTAGTGAGAGGCTACACCTTC
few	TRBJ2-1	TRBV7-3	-	CASSSGLSQIF	TGTGCCAGCAGCTCGGGACTGTCTCAAATCTTC
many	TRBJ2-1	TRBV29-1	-	CSVEVRGGWNEQFF	TGCAGCGTTGAAGTCAGGGGAGGTTGGAATGAGCAGTTCTTC
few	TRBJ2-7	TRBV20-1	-	CSASPIRDAGYEQYF	TGCAGTGCTAGCCCCATCCGGGACGCAGGCTACGAGCAGTACTTC
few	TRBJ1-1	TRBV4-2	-	CASSQDRAGGVSEAFF	TGTGCCAGCAGCCAAGATAGGGCAGGTGGGGTTTCGGAAGCTTTCTTT
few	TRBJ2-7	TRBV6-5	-	CASSYDTASYEQYF	TGTGCCAGCAGTTACGATACAGCCTCCTACGAGCAGTACTTC
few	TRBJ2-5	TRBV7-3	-	CASGDSQETQYF	TGTGCCAGCGGGGACTCCCAAGAGACCCAGTACTTC
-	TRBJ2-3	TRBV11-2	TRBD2	CASPGVAGLTDTQYF	TGTGCCAGCCCCGGGGTAGCGGGGCTCACAGATACGCAGTATTTT
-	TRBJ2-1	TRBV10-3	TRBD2	CATRTSGGKTFTYNEQFF	TGTGCCACCCGGACTAGCGGGGGGAAGACGTTTACTTACAATGAGCAGTTCTTC
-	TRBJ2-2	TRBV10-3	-	CAISEPGTATSSNTGELFF	TGTGCCATCAGTGAGCCCGGGACAGCCACTAGCTCGAACACCGGGGAGCTGTTTTTT
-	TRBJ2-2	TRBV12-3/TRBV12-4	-	CASSRDLAGELFF	TGTGCCAGCAGTCGGGACCTCGCCGGGGAGCTGTTTTTT
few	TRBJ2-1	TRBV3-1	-	CASSQDFSAYNEQFF	TGTGCCAGCAGCCAAGATTTTAGCGCGTACAATGAGCAGTTCTTC
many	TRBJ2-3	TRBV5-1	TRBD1	CASRPGQSTDTQYF	TGCGCCAGCAGACCGGGACAGAGCACAGATACGCAGTATTTT
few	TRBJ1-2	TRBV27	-	CASNRERGRGYGYTF	TGTGCCAGCAATCGCGAGCGGGGCAGGGGCTATGGCTACACCTTC
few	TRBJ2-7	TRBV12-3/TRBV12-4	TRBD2	CASSVGAGGSYEQYF	TGTGCCAGCAGTGTAGGCGCGGGGGGGAGCTACGAGCAGTACTTC
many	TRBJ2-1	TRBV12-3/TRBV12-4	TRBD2	CASSPGGSYNEQFF	TGTGCCAGCAGCCCGGGGGGCTCCTACAATGAGCAGTTCTTC
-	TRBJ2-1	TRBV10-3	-	CAISESSTWGNEQFF	TGTGCCATCAGTGAGTCTTCGACGTGGGGCAATGAGCAGTTCTTC
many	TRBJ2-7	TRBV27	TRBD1	CAISRTGFDEQYF	TGTGCCATCAGCCGGACAGGGTTTGACGAGCAGTACTTC
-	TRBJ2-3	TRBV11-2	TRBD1	CASSPDRGPTQYF	TGTGCCAGCAGCCCTGACAGGGGGCCCACGCAGTATTTT
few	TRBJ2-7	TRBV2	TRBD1	CASRGTGGWDEQYF	TGTGCCAGCAGAGGGACAGGGGGCTGGGACGAGCAGTACTTC
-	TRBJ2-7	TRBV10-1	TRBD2	CASSETPTSGVSYEQYF	TGCGCCAGCAGTGAGACCCCCACTAGCGGGGTCTCCTACGAGCAGTACTTC
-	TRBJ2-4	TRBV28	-	CASLTAVKNIQYF	TGTGCCAGCCTGACGGCGGTCAAAAACATTCAGTACTTC
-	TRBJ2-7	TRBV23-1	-	CASSHLRAYEQYF	TGCGCCAGCAGTCATCTTAGGGCCTACGAGCAGTACTTC
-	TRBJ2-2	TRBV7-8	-	CASSLILGNTGELFF	TGTGCCAGCAGCTTAATCCTAGGGAACACCGGGGAGCTGTTTTTT
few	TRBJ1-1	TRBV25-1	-	CASRLGTANTEAFF	TGTGCCAGCAGACTCGGGACGGCGAACACTGAAGCTTTCTTT
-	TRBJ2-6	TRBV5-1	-	CASSQGRSSGANVLTF	TGCGCCAGCAGCCAGGGACGTTCCTCTGGGGCCAACGTCCTGACTTTC
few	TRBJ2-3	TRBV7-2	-	CASSLAGGGASTDTQYF	TGTGCCAGCAGCTTAGCGGGGGGGGGCGCTAGCACAGATACGCAGTATTTT
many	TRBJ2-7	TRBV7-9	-	CASSFRDLYEQYF	TGTGCCAGCAGCTTCCGGGACTTGTACGAGCAGTACTTC
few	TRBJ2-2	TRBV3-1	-	CASAIKRPGPGELFF	TGTGCCAGCGCGATTAAGAGGCCCGGGCCCGGGGAGCTGTTTTTT
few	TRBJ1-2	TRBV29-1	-	CSYRRGPYGYTF	TGCAGCTACCGTCGGGGGCCCTATGGCTACACCTTC
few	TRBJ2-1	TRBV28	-	CASNSPGKPKDNEQFF	TGTGCCAGCAACTCCCCGGGTAAACCCAAGGACAATGAGCAGTTCTTC
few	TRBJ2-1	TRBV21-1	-	CASSNLSGRGGEQFF	TGTGCCAGCAGCAATCTTAGCGGGAGGGGTGGTGAGCAGTTCTTC
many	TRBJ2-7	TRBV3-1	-	CASSQDLVVDEQYF	TGTGCCAGCAGCCAAGATCTTGTGGTGGACGAGCAGTACTTC
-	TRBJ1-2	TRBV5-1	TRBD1	CASSIGTVYGYTF	TGCGCCAGCAGCATTGGGACAGTTTATGGCTACACCTTC
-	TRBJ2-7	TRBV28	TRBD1	CASSDPGTKGARDYF	TGTGCCAGCAGTGACCCCGGAACGAAGGGGGCGCGTGACTACTTC
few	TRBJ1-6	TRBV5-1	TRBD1	CASSLRPTTGTVNSPLHF	TGCGCCAGCAGCTTGAGACCAACAACCGGGACAGTTAATTCACCCCTCCACTTT
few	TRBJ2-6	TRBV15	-	CATSRGRDRSGANVLTF	TGTGCCACCAGCAGAGGCAGGGACCGCTCTGGGGCCAACGTCCTGACTTTC
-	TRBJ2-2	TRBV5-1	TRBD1	CASSPRQGPGELFF	TGCGCCAGCAGCCCAAGACAGGGTCCCGGGGAGCTGTTTTTT
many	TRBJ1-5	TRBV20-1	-	CSARVGGASNQPQHF	TGCAGTGCTAGAGTGGGGGGGGCCAGCAATCAGCCCCAGCATTTT
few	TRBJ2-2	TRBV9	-	CASSVEVGRTGELFF	TGTGCCAGCAGCGTAGAAGTAGGGAGGACCGGGGAGCTGTTTTTT
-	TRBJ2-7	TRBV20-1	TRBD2	CSARARGLAGVWYEQYF	TGCAGTGCTAGAGCCCGGGGACTAGCGGGAGTCTGGTACGAGCAGTACTTC
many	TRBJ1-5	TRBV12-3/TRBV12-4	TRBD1	CASSLQVGQSLNQPQHF	TGTGCCAGCAGTTTACAGGTGGGACAGAGTCTAAATCAGCCCCAGCATTTT